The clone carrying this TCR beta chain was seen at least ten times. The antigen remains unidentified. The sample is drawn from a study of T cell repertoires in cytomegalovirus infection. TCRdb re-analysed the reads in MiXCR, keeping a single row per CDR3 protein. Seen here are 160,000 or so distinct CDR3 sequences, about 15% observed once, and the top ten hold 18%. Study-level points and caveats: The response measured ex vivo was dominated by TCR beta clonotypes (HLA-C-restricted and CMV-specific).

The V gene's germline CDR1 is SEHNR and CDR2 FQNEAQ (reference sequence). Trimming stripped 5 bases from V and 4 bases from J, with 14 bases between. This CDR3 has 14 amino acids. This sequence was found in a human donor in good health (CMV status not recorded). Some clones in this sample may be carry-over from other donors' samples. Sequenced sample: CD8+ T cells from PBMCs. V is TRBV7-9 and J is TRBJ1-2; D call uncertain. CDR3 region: CASSNLATSYGYTF. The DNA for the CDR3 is TGTGCCAGCAGCAACCTCGCGACAAGCTATGGCTACACCTTC.